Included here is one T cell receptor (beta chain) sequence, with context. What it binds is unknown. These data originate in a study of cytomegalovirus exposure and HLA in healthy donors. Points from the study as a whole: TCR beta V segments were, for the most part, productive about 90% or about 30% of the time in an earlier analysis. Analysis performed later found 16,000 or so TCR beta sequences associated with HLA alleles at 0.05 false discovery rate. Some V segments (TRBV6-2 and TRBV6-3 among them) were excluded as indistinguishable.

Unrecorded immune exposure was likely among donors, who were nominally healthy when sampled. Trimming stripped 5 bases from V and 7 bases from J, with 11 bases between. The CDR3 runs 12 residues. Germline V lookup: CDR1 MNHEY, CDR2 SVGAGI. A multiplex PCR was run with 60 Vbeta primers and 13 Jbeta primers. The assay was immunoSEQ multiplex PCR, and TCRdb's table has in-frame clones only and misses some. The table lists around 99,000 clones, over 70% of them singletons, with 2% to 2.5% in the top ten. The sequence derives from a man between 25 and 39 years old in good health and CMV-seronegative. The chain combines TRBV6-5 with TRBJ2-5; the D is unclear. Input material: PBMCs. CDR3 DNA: TGTGCCAGCAGTCTTCCATACGGGACCCAGTACTTC. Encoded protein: CASSLPYGTQYF.